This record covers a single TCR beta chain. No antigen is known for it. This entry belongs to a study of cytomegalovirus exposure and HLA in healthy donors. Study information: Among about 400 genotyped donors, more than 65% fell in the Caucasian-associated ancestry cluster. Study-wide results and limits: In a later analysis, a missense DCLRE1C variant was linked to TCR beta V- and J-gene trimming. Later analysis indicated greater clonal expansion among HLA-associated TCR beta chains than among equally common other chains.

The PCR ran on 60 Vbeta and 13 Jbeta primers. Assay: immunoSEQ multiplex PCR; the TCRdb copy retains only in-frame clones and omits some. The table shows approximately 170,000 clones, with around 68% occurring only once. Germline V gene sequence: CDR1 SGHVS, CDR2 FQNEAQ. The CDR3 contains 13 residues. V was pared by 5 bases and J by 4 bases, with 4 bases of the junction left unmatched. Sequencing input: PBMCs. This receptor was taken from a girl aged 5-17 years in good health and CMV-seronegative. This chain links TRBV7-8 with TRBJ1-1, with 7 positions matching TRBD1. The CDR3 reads CASSQDRVTEAFF. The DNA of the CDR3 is TGTGCCAGCAGCCAAGACAGGGTCACTGAAGCTTTCTTT. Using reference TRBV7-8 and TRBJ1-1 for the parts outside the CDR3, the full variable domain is GAGVSQSPRYKVAKRGQDVALRCDPISGHVSLFWYQQALGQGPEFLTYFQNEAQLDKSGLPSDRFFAERPEGSVSTLKIQRTQQEDSAVYLCASSQDRVTEAFFGQGTRLTVV.